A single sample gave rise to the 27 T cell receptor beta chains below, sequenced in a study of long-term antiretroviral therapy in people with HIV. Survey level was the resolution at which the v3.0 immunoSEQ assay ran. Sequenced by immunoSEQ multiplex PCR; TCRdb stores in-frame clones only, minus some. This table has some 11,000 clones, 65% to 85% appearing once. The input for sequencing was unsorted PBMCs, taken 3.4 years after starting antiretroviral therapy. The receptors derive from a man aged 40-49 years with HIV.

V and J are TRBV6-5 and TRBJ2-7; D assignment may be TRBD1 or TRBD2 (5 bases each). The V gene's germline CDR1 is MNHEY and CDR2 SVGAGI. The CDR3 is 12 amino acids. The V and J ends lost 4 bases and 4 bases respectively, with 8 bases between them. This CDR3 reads CASSSGSYEQYF. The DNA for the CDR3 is TGTGCCAGCAGTTCAGGGAGTTACGAGCAGTACTTC.

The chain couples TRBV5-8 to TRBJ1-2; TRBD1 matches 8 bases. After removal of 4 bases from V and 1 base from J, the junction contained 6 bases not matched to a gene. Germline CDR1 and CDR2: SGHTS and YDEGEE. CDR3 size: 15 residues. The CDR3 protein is CASSRRTGINYGYTF. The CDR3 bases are TGTGCCAGCAGCCGACGGACAGGGATTAACTATGGCTACACCTTC.

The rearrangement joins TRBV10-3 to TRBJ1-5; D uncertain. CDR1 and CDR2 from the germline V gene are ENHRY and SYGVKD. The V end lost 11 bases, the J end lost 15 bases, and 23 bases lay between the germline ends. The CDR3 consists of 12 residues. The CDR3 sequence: CASRGELLVVHF. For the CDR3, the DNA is TGTGCCTCAAGAGGTGAATTGTTGGTGGTGCATTTT.

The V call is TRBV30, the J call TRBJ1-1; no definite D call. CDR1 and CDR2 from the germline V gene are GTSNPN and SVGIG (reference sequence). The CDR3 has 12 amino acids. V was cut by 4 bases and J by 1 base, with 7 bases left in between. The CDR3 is CAWIWKNTEAFF. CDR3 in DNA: TGTGCCTGGATCTGGAAGAACACTGAAGCTTTCTTT.

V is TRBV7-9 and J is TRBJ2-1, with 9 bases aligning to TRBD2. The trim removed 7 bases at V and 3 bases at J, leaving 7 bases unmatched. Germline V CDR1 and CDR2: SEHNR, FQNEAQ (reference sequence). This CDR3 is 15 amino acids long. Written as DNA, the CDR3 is TGTGCCAGCATCCTTAGCGGGAGTAACTACAATGAGCAGTTCTTC. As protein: CASILSGSNYNEQFF.

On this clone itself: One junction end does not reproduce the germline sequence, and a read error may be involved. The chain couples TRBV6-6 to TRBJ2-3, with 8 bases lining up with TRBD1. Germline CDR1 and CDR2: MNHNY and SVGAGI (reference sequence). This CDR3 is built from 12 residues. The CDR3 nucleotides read TGTGCCAGCAGTTACGGACAGGGATTCTTGAATTTT. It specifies CASSYGQGFLNF.

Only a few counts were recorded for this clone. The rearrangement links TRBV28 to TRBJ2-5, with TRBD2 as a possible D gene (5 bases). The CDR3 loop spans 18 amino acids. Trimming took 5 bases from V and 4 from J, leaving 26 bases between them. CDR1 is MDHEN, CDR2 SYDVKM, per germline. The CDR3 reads CASSPTRRKGPPRETQYF. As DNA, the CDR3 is TGTGCCAGCAGTCCGACCCGGAGGAAGGGCCCACCCAGAGAGACCCAGTACTTC.

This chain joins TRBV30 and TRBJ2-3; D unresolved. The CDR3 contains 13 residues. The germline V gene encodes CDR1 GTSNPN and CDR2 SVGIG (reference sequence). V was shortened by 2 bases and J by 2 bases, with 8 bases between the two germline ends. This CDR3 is CAWSSRNTDTQYF. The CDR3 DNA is TGTGCCTGGAGTAGTCGGAACACAGATACGCAGTATTTT.

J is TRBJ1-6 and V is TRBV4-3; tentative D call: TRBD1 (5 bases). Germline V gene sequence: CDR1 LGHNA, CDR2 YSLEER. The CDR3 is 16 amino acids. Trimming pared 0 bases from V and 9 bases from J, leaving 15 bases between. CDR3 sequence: CASSQDRGLSSSPLHF. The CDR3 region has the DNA TGCGCCAGCAGCCAAGATCGGGGCCTTTCGAGTTCACCCCTCCACTTT.

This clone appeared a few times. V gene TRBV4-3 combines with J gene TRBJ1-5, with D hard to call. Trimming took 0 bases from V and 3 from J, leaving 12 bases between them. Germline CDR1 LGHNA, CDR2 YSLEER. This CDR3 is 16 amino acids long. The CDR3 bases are TGCGCCAGCAGCCAAGATTGGCAGAGTACCAATCAGCCCCAGCATTTT. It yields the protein CASSQDWQSTNQPQHF.

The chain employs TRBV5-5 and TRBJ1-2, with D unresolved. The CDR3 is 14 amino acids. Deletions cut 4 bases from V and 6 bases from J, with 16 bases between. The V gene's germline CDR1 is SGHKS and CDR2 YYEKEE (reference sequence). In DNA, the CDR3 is TGTGCCAGCAGCCCCCGAGGCATATTGGATGGCTACACCTTC. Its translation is CASSPRGILDGYTF.

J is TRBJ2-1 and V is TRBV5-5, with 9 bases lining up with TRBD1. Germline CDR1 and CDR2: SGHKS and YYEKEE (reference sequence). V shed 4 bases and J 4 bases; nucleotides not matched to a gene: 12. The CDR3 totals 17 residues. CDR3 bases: TGTGCCAGCAGCACGGACCCGGGACAGGGTACTTACAATGAGCAGTTCTTC. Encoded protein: CASSTDPGQGTYNEQFF.

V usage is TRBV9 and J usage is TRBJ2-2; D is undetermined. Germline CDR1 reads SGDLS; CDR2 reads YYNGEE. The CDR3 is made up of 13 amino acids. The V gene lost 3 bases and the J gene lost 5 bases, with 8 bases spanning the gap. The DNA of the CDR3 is TGTGCCAGCAGCGCAACACAGACCGGGGAGCTGTTTTTT. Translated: CASSATQTGELFF.

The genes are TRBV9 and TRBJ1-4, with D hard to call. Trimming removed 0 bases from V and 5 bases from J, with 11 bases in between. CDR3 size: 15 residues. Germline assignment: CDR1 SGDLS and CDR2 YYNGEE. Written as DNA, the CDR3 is TGTGCCAGCAGCGTAGAGGCAGGATCAAATGAAAAACTGTTTTTT. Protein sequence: CASSVEAGSNEKLFF.

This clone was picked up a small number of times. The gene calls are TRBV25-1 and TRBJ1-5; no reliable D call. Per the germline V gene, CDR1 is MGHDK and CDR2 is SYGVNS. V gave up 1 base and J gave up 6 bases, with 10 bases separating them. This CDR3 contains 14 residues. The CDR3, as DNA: TGTGCCAGCAGTGAATGGAGCCTCTCTCAGCCCCAGCATTTT. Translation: CASSEWSLSQPQHF.

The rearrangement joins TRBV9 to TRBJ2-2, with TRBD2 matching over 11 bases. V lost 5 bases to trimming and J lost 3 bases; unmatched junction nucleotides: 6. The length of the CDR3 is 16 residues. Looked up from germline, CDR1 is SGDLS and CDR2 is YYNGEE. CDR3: CASSGGTSGHTGELFF. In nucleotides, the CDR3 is TGTGCCAGCAGTGGGGGGACTAGCGGCCACACCGGGGAGCTGTTTTTT. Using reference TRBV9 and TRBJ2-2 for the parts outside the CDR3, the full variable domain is DSGVTQTPKHLITATGQRVTLRCSPRSGDLSVYWYQQSLDQGLQFLIQYYNGEERAKGNILERFSAQQFPDLHSELNLSSLELGDSALYFCASSGGTSGHTGELFFGEGSRLTVL.

CDR3 nucleotides: TGTGCCAGCAGCTTAGGCCTTACGGACCAGGGGGTGGTTGAGACCCAGTACTTC. Encoded protein: CASSLGLTDQGVVETQYF. The chain carries TRBV13 and TRBJ2-5, with 7 nucleotides matching TRBD1. CDR3 size: 18 residues. The trim removed 0 bases at V and 5 bases at J, leaving 15 bases unmatched. Looked up from germline, CDR1 is PRHDT and CDR2 is FYEKMQ (reference sequence).

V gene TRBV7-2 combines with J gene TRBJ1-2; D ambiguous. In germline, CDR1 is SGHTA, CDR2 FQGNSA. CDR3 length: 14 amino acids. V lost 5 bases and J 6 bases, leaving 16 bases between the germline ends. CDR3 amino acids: CASSPTGPSHGYTF. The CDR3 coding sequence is TGTGCCAGCAGCCCCACCGGGCCGTCCCATGGCTACACCTTC.

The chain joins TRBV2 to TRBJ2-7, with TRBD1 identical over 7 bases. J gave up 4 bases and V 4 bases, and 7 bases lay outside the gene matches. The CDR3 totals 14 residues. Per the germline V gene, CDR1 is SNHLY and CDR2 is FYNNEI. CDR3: CASSASGTVYEQYF. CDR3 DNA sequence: TGTGCCAGCAGTGCCTCCGGGACAGTTTACGAGCAGTACTTC.

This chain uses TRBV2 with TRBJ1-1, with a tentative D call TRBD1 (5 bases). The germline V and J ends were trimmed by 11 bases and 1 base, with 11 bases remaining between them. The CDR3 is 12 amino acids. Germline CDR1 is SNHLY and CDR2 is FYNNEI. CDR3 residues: CALPGQNTEAFF. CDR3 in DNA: TGTGCCCTCCCGGGGCAGAACACTGAAGCTTTCTTT.

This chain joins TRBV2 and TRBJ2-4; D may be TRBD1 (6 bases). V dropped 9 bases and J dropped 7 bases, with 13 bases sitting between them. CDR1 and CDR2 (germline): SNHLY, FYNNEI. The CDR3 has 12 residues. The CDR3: CASEGVENIQYF. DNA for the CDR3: TGTGCCAGTGAGGGGGTTGAGAACATTCAGTACTTC.

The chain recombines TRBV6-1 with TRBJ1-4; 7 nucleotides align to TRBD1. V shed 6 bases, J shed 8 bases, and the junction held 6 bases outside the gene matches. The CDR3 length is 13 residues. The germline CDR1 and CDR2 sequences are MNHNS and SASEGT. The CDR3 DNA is TGTGCCAGCAGCAACAGGGGTAGGGAAAAACTGTTTTTT. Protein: CASSNRGREKLFF.

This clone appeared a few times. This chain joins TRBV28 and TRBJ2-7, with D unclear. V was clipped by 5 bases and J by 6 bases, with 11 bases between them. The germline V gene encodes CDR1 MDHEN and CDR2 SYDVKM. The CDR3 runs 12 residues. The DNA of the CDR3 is TGTGCCAGCAGTCCAGCACCCCTCGAGCAGTACTTC. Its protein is CASSPAPLEQYF.

The CDR3 sequence: CASSQGQGYSTDTQYF. In DNA, the CDR3 is TGTGCCAGCAGTCAGGGACAGGGGTACTCCACAGATACGCAGTATTTT. The chain joins TRBV28 to TRBJ2-3, with 10 bases lining up with TRBD1. Unmatched junction bases numbered 7, after V lost 5 bases and J lost 2 bases. This CDR3 is 16 amino acids long. Germline assignment: CDR1 MDHEN and CDR2 SYDVKM.

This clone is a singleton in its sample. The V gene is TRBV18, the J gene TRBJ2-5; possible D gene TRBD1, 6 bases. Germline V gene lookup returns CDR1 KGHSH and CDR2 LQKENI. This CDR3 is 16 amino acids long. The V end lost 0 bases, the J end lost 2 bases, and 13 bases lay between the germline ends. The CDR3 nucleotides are TGTGCCAGCTCACCACCCAGACGCAGGGGACAAGAGACCCAGTACTTC. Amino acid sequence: CASSPPRRRGQETQYF.

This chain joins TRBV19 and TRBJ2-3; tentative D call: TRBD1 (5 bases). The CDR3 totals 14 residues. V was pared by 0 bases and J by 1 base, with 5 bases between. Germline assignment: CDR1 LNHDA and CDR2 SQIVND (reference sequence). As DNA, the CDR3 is TGTGCCAGTAGTATAGACAGGGGCACAGATACGCAGTATTTT. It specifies CASSIDRGTDTQYF. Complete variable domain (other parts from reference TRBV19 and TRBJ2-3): DGGITQSPKYLFRKEGQNVTLSCEQNLNHDAMYWYRQDPGQGLRLIYYSQIVNDFQKGDIAEGYSVSREKKESFPLTVTSAQKNPTAFYLCASSIDRGTDTQYFGPGTRLTVL.

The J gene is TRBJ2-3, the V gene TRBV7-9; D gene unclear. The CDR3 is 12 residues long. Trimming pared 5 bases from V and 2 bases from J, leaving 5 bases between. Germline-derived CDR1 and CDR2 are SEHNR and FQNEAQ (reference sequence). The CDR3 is CASSTPTDTQYF. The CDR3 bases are TGTGCCAGCAGCACACCCACAGATACGCAGTATTTT.